This T cell receptor beta chain was captured in a study of blood T cells in healthy people across ages. Donor samples were obtained from healthy Caucasian individuals from Russia, aged about 6 to 90. This CDR3 is 14 amino acids long. CDR1 is PRHDT, CDR2 FYEKMQ, per germline (reference sequence). Trimming removed 0 bases from V and 5 bases from J; junction bases left unmatched: 2. Primed by a sample-barcoded 5' primer and a J-beta primer mix, a second PCR proceeded for roughly 7 to 11 cycles. Each CDR3 protein is one row after TCRdb ran MiXCR on the 5' RACE reads. The sample yields approximately 780,000 distinct CDR3 sequences, roughly 26% seen once. These records were also assigned to another study, of T cells of mothers and their children.

V usage is TRBV13 and J usage is TRBJ1-2; 8 positions match TRBD1. The origin of this receptor is a boy younger than 18 in good health. The sample consisted of blood. CDR3 bases: TGTGCCAGCAGCTTAGGCCGACAGGGGTATGGCTACACCTTC. Translated, it gives CASSLGRQGYGYTF.